The entry that follows covers one TCR beta chain sequence. Its specificity is unknown. Preparation of the TCRbeta library was carried out with unique molecular identifiers. MiXCR was run by TCRdb on the PCR reads, yielding one entry per CDR3 protein. The repertoire has fewer than 700,000 distinct CDR3 sequences, 10% to 15% of them found once; the top ten carry 2% to 2.5%. This sample was taken from a study of T-cell reconstitution after alpha-beta-depleted transplantation in children. Study-wide results and limits: A year had passed since transplant, and T-cell counts and diversity by then came mostly from newly produced T cells. There were some patients whose high TCRbeta diversity at day 60 came from surviving recipient T cells and thymic progenitors. Reportedly, roughly two months post-transplant, alpha-beta T cells arose from several hundred expanded graft clones.

V lost 2 bases and J lost 0; bases outside the gene matches: 5. Germline CDR1 reads DFQATT; CDR2 reads SNEGSKA (reference sequence). CDR3 length: 17 amino acids. Sample: PBMCs, mostly from graft donor cells, taken 360 days after TCRalphabeta/CD19-depleted stem cell transplant. The receptor was isolated from a male patient between 5 and 17 years old who had a stem cell transplant for acute myeloid leukemia, so the T cells may come from the graft donor. V is TRBV20-1 and J is TRBJ2-1, with TRBD2 matching 12 bases. CDR3 loop: CSARKLAGGVSYNEQFF. The CDR3, as DNA: TGCAGTGCTAGAAAACTAGCGGGAGGCGTCTCCTACAATGAGCAGTTCTTC.